This T cell receptor (beta chain) originates from a study of T cell responses to AZD1222 COVID-19 vaccine. The germline V gene encodes CDR1 GTSNPN and CDR2 SVGIG (reference sequence). Trimming removed 3 bases at V and 6 bases at J, with 8 bases between. The CDR3 sequence is 11 residues long. TCRdb keeps only in-frame clones here, not all; method: immunoSEQ multiplex PCR. Of more than 140,000 clones detected, around 91% appear once; the ten largest clones hold 5%. The sequencing used peripheral blood, collected on day 0 of AZD1222 vaccination. V is TRBV30 and J is TRBJ1-2; D might be TRBD1 (6 bases). This clonotype was sampled from an adult in good health. This CDR3 is CAWRQGDGYTF. CDR3 sequence (DNA): TGTGCCTGGAGACAGGGCGATGGCTACACCTTC.